One sample yielded the 5 T cell receptor beta chains listed below, sequenced in a study of blood T cells in healthy people across ages (dated by TCRdb to between 2014 and 2017). The library was produced with 5' RACE. A second roughly 7 to 12 cycle PCR used a sample-barcoded 5' primer and a J-beta primer mix. The public reads were reanalyzed by TCRdb: fastp trimming at Q25, MiXCR alignment, in-frame beta chains only. Every CDR3 protein is listed once, alongside the most common genes and DNA of its rows. This sample comprises some 1.8 million distinct CDR3 sequences, 35% to 50% of them detected only once. Together, the top ten hold 20% to 25% of the sample. Sequenced sample: blood. All receptors come from a human donor in good health.

In this sample, this clonotype turned up a few times. This chain joins TRBV7-9 and TRBJ1-2, with 7 positions matching TRBD1. The CDR3 totals 13 residues. Germline lookup yields CDR1 SEHNR and CDR2 FQNEAQ (reference sequence). V lost 5 bases, J lost 7 bases, and 7 bases stayed unmatched. The CDR3 nucleotides read TGTGCCAGCAGCACCGGACAGGCTCTTGGCTACACCTTC. Amino acid sequence: CASSTGQALGYTF.

This clonotype was seen a handful of times. V is TRBV5-5 and J is TRBJ1-1; D is undetermined. V was trimmed by 5 bases and J by 0 bases, leaving 11 bases between them. The germline V gene encodes CDR1 SGHKS and CDR2 YYEKEE (reference sequence). The CDR3 is 14 amino acids. CDR3 region: CASSPGVLNTEAFF. The CDR3 DNA is TGTGCCAGCAGTCCCGGGGTGCTGAACACTGAAGCTTTCTTT.

This rearrangement joins TRBV29-1 to TRBJ2-3; TRBD2 matches at 10 bases. The CDR3 spans 18 residues. V shed 6 bases, J shed 2 bases, and the junction held 17 bases outside the gene matches. Germline loops: CDR1 SQVTM, CDR2 ANQGSEA. As DNA, the CDR3 is TGCAGCGTCATAACCTTGGGCGGACTAGCGGACATCACAGATACGCAGTATTTT. Amino acid sequence: CSVITLGGLADITDTQYF.

This clonotype has just a few counts. J is TRBJ1-1 and V is TRBV15, with unresolved D. The V and J ends lost 1 base and 1 base respectively, with 7 bases between them. There are 14 residues in the CDR3. Germline values: CDR1 LNHNV, CDR2 YYDKDF (reference sequence). The CDR3, as DNA: TGTGCCACCAGCAGAGTGGGTGGGAACACTGAAGCTTTCTTT. Its protein product is CATSRVGGNTEAFF.

This clonotype came up many times. This chain links TRBV12-3 or TRBV12-4 with TRBJ2-1; D may be TRBD1 (6 bases). This CDR3 spans 14 amino acids. Trimming stripped 3 bases from V and 0 bases from J, with 6 bases between. For the CDR3, the DNA is TGTGCCAGCAGTTTCAGGGGCTCCTACAATGAGCAGTTCTTC. Its translation is CASSFRGSYNEQFF.